This T cell receptor (beta chain) stems from a study of human T cells and chemical hapten exposure. On the study more broadly: Patch tests of 0.01% DPC on the upper back were read at 6 days. Regarding the study as a whole: Sensitization with DPC brought no change to TCRs above 1 in 1000 in frequency.

Trimming stripped 8 bases from V and 4 bases from J, with 13 bases between. The CDR3 consists of 13 residues. Germline CDR1 and CDR2: SGHTA and FQGNSA. This clonotype was detected only a few times. The target antigen is unknown. The time point: pre-sensitization, week 0. As to treatment: therapeutic diphenylcyclopropenone sensitization with weekly scalp DPC. Study processing details: The median was about 100,000 TCRs per sample, ranging about 23,224 to 690,600. TCRdb ran MiXCR on the RACE reads and lists one entry per CDR3 protein. TCRdb's processing, not the authors', yielded these V and J calls. The table records approximately 320,000 distinct CDR3 sequences, over 5% of them present only once.

The rearrangement links TRBV7-2 to TRBJ2-3; D is perhaps TRBD2 (6 bases). The source was whole blood, collected in connection with sensitization to the hapten diphenylcyclopropenone (DPC). The origin of this receptor is a woman aged 18-29 years with alopecia areata. Some clones in this sample may be carry-over from other donors' samples. In nucleotides, the CDR3 is TGTGCCAGCGTCGGGGGTGGCGCAGATACGCAGTATTTT. It yields the protein CASVGGGADTQYF.